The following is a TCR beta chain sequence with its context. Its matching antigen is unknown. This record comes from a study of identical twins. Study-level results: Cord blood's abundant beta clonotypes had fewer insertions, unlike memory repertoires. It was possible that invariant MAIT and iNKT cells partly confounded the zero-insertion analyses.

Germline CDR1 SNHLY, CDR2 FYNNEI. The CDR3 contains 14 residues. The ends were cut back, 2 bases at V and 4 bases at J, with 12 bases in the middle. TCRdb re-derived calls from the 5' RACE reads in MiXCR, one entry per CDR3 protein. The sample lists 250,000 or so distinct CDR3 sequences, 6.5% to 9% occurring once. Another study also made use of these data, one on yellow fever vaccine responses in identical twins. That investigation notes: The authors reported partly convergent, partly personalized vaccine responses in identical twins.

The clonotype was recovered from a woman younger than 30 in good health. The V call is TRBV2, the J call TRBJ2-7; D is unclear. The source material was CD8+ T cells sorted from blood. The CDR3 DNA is TGTGCCAGCAGTGAATTCGGCGGCCAGTACGAGCAGTACTTC. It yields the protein CASSEFGGQYEQYF.